The 11 T cell receptor beta chains below come from one sample, sequenced in a study of cytomegalovirus exposure and HLA in healthy donors. The protocol was immunoSEQ multiplex PCR, while the TCRdb copy is restricted to in-frame clones and leaves out a portion. This table holds hundreds of thousands of clones, roughly 87% found once. The sequencing input was PBMCs. The receptors derive from a man between 18 and 35 years old in good health and CMV-seropositive.

This clone occurred once. The chain employs TRBV4-1 and TRBJ2-7; perhaps D is TRBD1 or TRBD2 (5 bases each). This CDR3 has 12 amino acids. CDR1 and CDR2 (germline): MGHRA, YSYEKL. Deletions cut 1 base from V and 5 bases from J, with 6 bases between. The CDR3 sequence is CASSQGGDEQYF. The CDR3 DNA is TGCGCCAGCAGCCAAGGAGGGGACGAGCAGTACTTC.

Here the CDR3 DNA reads TGTGCCAGCAGCTCTCAGACTAGCGGGAGGGGCGTCTACGAGCAGTACTTC. This gives the protein CASSSQTSGRGVYEQYF. The chain employs TRBV5-4 and TRBJ2-7; 14 nucleotides align to TRBD2. The germline CDR1 and CDR2 sequences are SGHNT and YYREEE (reference sequence). The CDR3 covers 17 residues. J gave up 3 bases and V 3 bases, and 8 bases lay outside the gene matches.

The V and J genes are TRBV5-1 and TRBJ2-5; 8 positions match TRBD1. Trimming cost V 4 bases and J 1 base; bases outside gene matches: 6. The CDR3 covers 15 residues. Germline values: CDR1 SGHRS, CDR2 YFSETQ. The DNA of the CDR3 is TGCGCCAGCAGCAGGATACAGGGGGGCCAAGAGACCCAGTACTTC. Residues: CASSRIQGGQETQYF. Supplemented by reference TRBV5-1 and TRBJ2-5, the full variable domain reads KAGVTQTPRYLIKTRGQQVTLSCSPISGHRSVSWYQQTPGQGLQFLFEYFSETQRNKGNFPGRFSGRQFSNSRSEMNVSTLELGDSALYLCASSRIQGGQETQYFGPGTRLLVL.

The CDR3 spells CASRSGQGTDTQYF. CDR3 nucleotide sequence: TGCGCCAGCAGATCAGGACAGGGCACAGATACGCAGTATTTT. The chain combines TRBV5-1 with TRBJ2-3; 7 positions agree with TRBD1. V gave up 5 bases and J gave up 1 base; unmatched junction bases: 4. The length of the CDR3 is 14 residues. Germline assignment: CDR1 SGHRS and CDR2 YFSETQ. The variable domain in full, completed from reference TRBV5-1 and TRBJ2-3, reads KAGVTQTPRYLIKTRGQQVTLSCSPISGHRSVSWYQQTPGQGLQFLFEYFSETQRNKGNFPGRFSGRQFSNSRSEMNVSTLELGDSALYLCASRSGQGTDTQYFGPGTRLTVL.

This clone was counted between two and nine times. The chain is built from TRBV5-1 and TRBJ1-1; no clear D. Germline V gene sequence: CDR1 SGHRS, CDR2 YFSETQ. The CDR3 is made up of 15 amino acids. V was clipped by 4 bases and J by 1 base, with 14 bases between them. In DNA, the CDR3 is TGCGCCAGCAGCCACGGTGGACGGACGAACACTGAAGCTTTCTTT. Amino acid sequence: CASSHGGRTNTEAFF.

The chain couples TRBV5-6 to TRBJ1-2; D possibly corresponds to TRBD1 (5 bases). V lost 4 bases and J 6 bases, leaving 13 bases between the germline ends. CDR1 is SGHDT, CDR2 YYEEEE, per germline. This CDR3 contains 13 residues. This chain's CDR3 is CASSLASGNGYTF. In nucleotides, the CDR3 is TGTGCCAGCAGCCTCGCTTCAGGGAATGGCTACACCTTC.

This clone has only a few counts. The rearrangement joins TRBV5-1 to TRBJ1-1, with 7 nucleotides matching TRBD1. J was trimmed by 1 base and V by 7 bases; bases with no gene match: 10. Germline values: CDR1 SGHRS, CDR2 YFSETQ. There are 15 residues in the CDR3. The CDR3, as DNA: TGCGCCAGCTCCCGGGACAGCCATTGGAACACTGAAGCTTTCTTT. This gives the protein CASSRDSHWNTEAFF. The full variable domain, its missing parts supplied by reference TRBV5-1 and TRBJ1-1, is KAGVTQTPRYLIKTRGQQVTLSCSPISGHRSVSWYQQTPGQGLQFLFEYFSETQRNKGNFPGRFSGRQFSNSRSEMNVSTLELGDSALYLCASSRDSHWNTEAFFGQGTRLTVV.

The V gene is TRBV4-1, the J gene TRBJ2-3; 8 bases line up with TRBD2. The CDR3 has 15 amino acids. CDR1 and CDR2 from the germline V gene are MGHRA and YSYEKL. V lost 4 bases to trimming and J lost 1 base; unmatched junction nucleotides: 4. CDR3 DNA sequence: TGCGCCAGCAGCCTAGGGCGGGAGGGCACAGATACGCAGTATTTT. This translates into CASSLGREGTDTQYF.

V gene TRBV29-1 combines with J gene TRBJ2-1, with D possibly being TRBD1 (6 bases). The CDR3 sequence is 14 residues long. Germline V gene data show CDR1 as SQVTM and CDR2 as ANQGSEA. The germline V and J ends were trimmed by 7 bases and 7 bases, with 20 bases remaining between them. CDR3 sequence: CSALQGWLVNEQFF. DNA of the CDR3: TGCAGCGCCTTACAGGGTTGGTTAGTAAATGAGCAGTTCTTC.

The CDR3 DNA reads TGCGCCAGCAGCCTCCAAGGGGACGGGAACACTGAAGCTTTCTTT. Encoded protein: CASSLQGDGNTEAFF. The gene calls are TRBV4-1 and TRBJ1-1; D might be TRBD1 (5 bases). The germline V gene encodes CDR1 MGHRA and CDR2 YSYEKL. Trimming removed 4 bases from V and 1 base from J, with 13 bases in between. The CDR3 consists of 15 residues.

The CDR3 is CASSHMRGGLDTGELFF. The CDR3 DNA reads TGCGCCAGCAGCCACATGCGAGGGGGCCTCGACACCGGGGAGCTGTTTTTT. This chain links TRBV4-3 with TRBJ2-2, with 7 positions matching TRBD1. CDR3 length equals 17 residues. V lost 3 bases to trimming and J lost 3 bases; unmatched junction nucleotides: 10. Per germline, CDR1 LGHNA and CDR2 YSLEER.